The clone carrying this TCR beta chain is medium-sized within its sample. The CDR3 covers 13 residues. V lost 3 bases and J 3 bases, leaving 12 bases between the germline ends. CDR1 and CDR2 from the germline V gene are DFQATT and SNEGSKA (reference sequence). The data belong to a study of naive and memory T cell subsets. Whole blood, 2 to 2.5 ml, came from adult healthy volunteers. An oligonucleotide containing a UMI was ligated to the 3' end of TCR cDNA. Reverse transcription of blood and skin TCR RNA was primed at alpha and beta constant regions. TCRdb reprocessed the 5' RACE reads with MiXCR, giving one entry per CDR3 protein. The sample consists of about 26,000 distinct CDR3 sequences, approximately 20% of them appearing once.

The receptor was isolated from a female donor in good health. The chain links TRBV20-1 to TRBJ2-7; tentatively, D is TRBD1 or TRBD2 (6 bases each). The CDR3 spells CSASGGLDYEQYF. The CDR3, as DNA: TGCAGTGCTAGTGGGGGGCTAGACTACGAGCAGTACTTC.